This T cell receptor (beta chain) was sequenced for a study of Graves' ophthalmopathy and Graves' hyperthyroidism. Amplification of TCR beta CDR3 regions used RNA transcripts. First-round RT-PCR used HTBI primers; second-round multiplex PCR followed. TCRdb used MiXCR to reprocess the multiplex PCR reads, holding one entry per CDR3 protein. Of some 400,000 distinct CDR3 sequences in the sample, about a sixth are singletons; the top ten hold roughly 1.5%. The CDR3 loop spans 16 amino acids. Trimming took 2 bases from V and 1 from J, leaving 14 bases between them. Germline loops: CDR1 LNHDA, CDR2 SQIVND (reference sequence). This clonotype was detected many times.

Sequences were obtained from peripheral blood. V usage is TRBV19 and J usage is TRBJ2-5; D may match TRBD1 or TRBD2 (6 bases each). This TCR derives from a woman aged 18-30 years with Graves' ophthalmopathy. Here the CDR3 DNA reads TGTGCCAGTAGTATAAGTAGAGGGGGAGGCCAAGAGACCCAGTACTTC. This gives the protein CASSISRGGGQETQYF.